A selection of T cell receptor beta chains follows, all from one sample in a study of T cells after yellow fever vaccination. TCRdb recomputed calls from the 5' RACE reads with MiXCR, one row per CDR3 protein. The table shows approximately 300,000 distinct CDR3 sequences, with around 13% occurring only once. This specimen was CD4+ T cells sorted from PBMCs, taken 45 days after the yellow fever booster vaccination. These receptors all stem from a young man who received the YFV17D yellow fever vaccine. CDR3s include the opening cysteine and the closing phenylalanine or tryptophan. D genes are given only for firm matches. Not all rows give a size; the values are once, few, many and, for expanded clones, a class.

j_gene,v_gene,d_gene,abundance,CDR3nt,CDR3aa
TRBJ2-7,TRBV4-2,-,-,TGTGCCAGCAGCCAAGGTATGGGGGCGACGTACGAGCAGTACTTC,CASSQGMGATYEQYF
TRBJ2-3,TRBV7-9,-,many,TGTGCCAGCAGCTTGGCGGGCGGAGAATATACGCAGTATTTT,CASSLAGGEYTQYF
TRBJ2-2,TRBV29-1,-,-,TGCAGCGTTGAAGTACAGGGGAACACCGGGGAGCTGTTTTTT,CSVEVQGNTGELFF
TRBJ2-7,TRBV10-3,TRBD2,-,TGTGCCATCTCTCAGGGAATAGTTAGCGGGAGATCCTACGAGCAGTACTTC,CAISQGIVSGRSYEQYF
TRBJ2-1,TRBV5-1,-,-,TGCGCCAGCAGCGGGCAGGCTAGCTCCTACAATGAGCAGTTCTTC,CASSGQASSYNEQFF
TRBJ2-7,TRBV4-1,-,-,TGCGCCAGCAGCCAAGATCCCGGTAACGACTACGAGCAGTACTTC,CASSQDPGNDYEQYF
TRBJ1-2,TRBV9,-,-,TGTGCCAGCAGCCCCGGGGCATCCTTCAACTATGGCTACACCTTC,CASSPGASFNYGYTF
TRBJ2-1,TRBV7-2,TRBD2,-,TGTGCCAGCAGGGTGGCGGGAGGGTATGAGCAGTTCTTC,CASRVAGGYEQFF
TRBJ2-5,TRBV30,-,-,TGTGCCTGGAAAGGGCTCGGTGGGGACCAGTACTTC,CAWKGLGGDQYF
TRBJ2-2,TRBV7-7,TRBD2,few,TGTGCCAGCAGCCCGGGACTAGCGGGAGCCGGGGAGCTGTTTTTT,CASSPGLAGAGELFF
TRBJ2-7,TRBV20-1,TRBD2,-,TGCAGTGCGACATGGACTAGCGAGACCTACGAGCAGTACTTC,CSATWTSETYEQYF
TRBJ2-1,TRBV29-1,TRBD1,-,TGCAGCGGCGGACAGGGTCACGGTGAGCAGTTCTTC,CSGGQGHGEQFF
TRBJ2-1,TRBV3-1,TRBD1,few,TGTGCCAGCAGCGCCCCGGACAGGGGGTCCCAGTTCTTC,CASSAPDRGSQFF
TRBJ2-7,TRBV20-1,-,few,TGCAGTGCTAGAGTAGCCAGTGGTTTCGAGCAGTACTTC,CSARVASGFEQYF